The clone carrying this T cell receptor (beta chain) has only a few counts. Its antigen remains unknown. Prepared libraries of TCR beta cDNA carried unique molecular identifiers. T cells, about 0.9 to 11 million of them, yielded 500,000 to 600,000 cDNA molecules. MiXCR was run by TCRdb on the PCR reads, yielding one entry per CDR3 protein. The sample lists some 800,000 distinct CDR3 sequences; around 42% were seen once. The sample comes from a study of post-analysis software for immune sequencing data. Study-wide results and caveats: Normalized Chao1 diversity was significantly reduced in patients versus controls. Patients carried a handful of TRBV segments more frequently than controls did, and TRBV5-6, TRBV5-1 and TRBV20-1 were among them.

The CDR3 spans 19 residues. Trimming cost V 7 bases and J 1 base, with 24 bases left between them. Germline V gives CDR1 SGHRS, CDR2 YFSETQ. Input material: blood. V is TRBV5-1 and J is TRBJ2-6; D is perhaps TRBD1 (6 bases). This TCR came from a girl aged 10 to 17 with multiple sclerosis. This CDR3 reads CASGHRRGPDPSGANVLTF. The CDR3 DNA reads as TGCGCCAGCGGTCATCGCAGGGGCCCCGACCCGTCTGGGGCCAACGTCCTGACTTTC.